This T cell receptor beta chain was obtained from a study of blood T cell repertoires in COVID-19. In the study overall: Some COVID-19 samples were acute and others convalescent; all came from the United States, Italy and Spain. PBMCs, B-cell-depleted T cells, or T cells provided the cDNA or gDNA that made up the material.

Per germline, CDR1 SGDLS and CDR2 YYNGEE. The CDR3 spans 15 residues. V gave up 3 bases and J gave up 4 bases; unmatched junction bases: 6. Under the authors' procedure: Cell counts per sample came from amplifying reference gene primers. The method was immunoSEQ multiplex PCR; TCRdb's version includes in-frame clones alone and lacks a portion of them. V and J calls and clone size are copied from that table; D and trimming were computed from the DNA. The table lists tens of thousands of clones, more than 75% of them singletons. Input material: peripheral blood. V usage is TRBV9 and J usage is TRBJ1-2; 10 nucleotides line up with TRBD1. This clonotype originated in a woman aged 60 to 75 with acute or convalescent COVID-19. The CDR3 nucleotides read TGTGCCAGCAGCGGACAGGGGGCTGGGGGCTATGGCTACACCTTC. It specifies CASSGQGAGGYGYTF.